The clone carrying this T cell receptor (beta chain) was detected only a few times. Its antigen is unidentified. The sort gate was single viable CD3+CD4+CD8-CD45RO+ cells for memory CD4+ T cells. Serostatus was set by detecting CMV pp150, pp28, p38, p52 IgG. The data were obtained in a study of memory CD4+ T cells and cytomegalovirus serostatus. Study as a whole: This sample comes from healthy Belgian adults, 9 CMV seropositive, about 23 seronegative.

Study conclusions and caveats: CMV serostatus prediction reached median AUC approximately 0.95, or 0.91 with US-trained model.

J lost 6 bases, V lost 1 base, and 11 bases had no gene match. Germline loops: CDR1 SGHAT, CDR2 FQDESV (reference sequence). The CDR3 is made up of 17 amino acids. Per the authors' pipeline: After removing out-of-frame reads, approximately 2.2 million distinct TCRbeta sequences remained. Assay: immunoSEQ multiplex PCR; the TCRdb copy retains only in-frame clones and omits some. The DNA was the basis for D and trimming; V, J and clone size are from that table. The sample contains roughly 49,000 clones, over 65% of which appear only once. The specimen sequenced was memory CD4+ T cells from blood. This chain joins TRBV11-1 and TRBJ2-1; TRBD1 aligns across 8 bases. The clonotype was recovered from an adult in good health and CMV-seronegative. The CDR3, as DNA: TGTGCCAGCAGCTTAGTAGTTGGACAGGGCATTATCAATGAGCAGTTCTTC. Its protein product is CASSLVVGQGIINEQFF.